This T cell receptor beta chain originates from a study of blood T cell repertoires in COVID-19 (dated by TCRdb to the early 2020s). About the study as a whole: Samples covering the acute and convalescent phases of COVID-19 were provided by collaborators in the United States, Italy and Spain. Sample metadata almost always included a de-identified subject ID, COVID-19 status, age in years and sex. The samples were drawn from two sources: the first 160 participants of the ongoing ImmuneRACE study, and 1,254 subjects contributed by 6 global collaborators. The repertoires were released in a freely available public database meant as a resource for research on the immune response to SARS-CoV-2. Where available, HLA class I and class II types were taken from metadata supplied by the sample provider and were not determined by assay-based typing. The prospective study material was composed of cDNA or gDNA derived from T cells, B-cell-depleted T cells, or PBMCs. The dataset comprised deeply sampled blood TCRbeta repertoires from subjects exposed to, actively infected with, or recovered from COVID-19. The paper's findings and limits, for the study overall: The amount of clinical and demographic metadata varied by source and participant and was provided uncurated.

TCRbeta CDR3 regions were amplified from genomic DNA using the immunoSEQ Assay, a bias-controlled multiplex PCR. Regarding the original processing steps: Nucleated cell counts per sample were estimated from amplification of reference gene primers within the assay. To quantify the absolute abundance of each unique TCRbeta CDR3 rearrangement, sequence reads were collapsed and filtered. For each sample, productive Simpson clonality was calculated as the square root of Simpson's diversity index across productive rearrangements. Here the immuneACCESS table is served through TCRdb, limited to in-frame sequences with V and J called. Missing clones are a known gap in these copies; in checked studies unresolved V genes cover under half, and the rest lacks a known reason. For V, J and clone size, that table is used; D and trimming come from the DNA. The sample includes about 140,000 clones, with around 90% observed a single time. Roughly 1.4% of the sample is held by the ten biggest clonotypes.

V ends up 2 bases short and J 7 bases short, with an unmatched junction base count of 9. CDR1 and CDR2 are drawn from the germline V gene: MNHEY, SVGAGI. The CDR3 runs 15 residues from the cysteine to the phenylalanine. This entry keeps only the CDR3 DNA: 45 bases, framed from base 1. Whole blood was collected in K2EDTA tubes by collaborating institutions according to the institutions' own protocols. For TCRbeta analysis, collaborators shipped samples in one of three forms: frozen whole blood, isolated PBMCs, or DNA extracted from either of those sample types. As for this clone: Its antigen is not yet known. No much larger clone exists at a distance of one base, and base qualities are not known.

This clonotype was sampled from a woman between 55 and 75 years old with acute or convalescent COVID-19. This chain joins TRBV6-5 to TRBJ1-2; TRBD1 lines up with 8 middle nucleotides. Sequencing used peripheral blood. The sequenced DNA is TGTGCCAGCAGTTACGGTGGACAGGGCCAGGGTGGCTACACCTTC. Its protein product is CASSYGGQGQGGYTF.